Detailed here is one TCR beta chain. Its antigen remains unknown. The data stem from a study of early stage breast cancer tumors. Study-level background: Among around twelve ER+/PR+/HER2- tumors, eight were ductal, four lobular. Study results and caveats: Compared with adjacent normal breast, tumors showed approximately 2.5-fold denser, more clonal T cells. Enriched TCRB sequences shared across patients were mostly commonly generated sequences.

Clones were read by immunoSEQ multiplex PCR, and TCRdb kept only the in-frame ones, dropping some. The sample carries 6,000 to 10,000 clones, 62% recorded once. With 6 bases removed from V and 3 bases from J, the gap between germline ends came to 11 bases. This CDR3 is built from 13 residues. Germline CDR1 reads SGHRS; CDR2 reads YFSETQ. Specimen: breast tumor tissue. This sequence joins TRBV5-1 and TRBJ2-3; D is perhaps TRBD2 (6 bases). This TCR derives from a person aged 65-85 years with breast cancer. The CDR3 protein is CASTEGRTDTQYF. The CDR3 DNA reads TGCGCCAGCACGGAGGGGAGGACAGATACGCAGTATTTT.